The 8 T cell receptor beta chains reported below all come from one sample, sequenced in a study of shared clonotypes between healthy human individuals. The protocol was immunoSEQ multiplex PCR, while the TCRdb copy is restricted to in-frame clones and leaves out a portion. The profile covers about 2 million clones, with 95% appearing a single time and roughly 0.13% taken by the ten largest. The specimen sequenced was naive CD4+ T cells sorted from blood. The sample's subset: CD45RA+ positively selected. The receptor source for this set is a man between 18 and 29 years old in good health.

Notes on this clone: Other DNA variants within this sample encode the same CDR3. This sequence joins TRBV9 and TRBJ2-5; D is undetermined. Trimming pared 0 bases from V and 2 bases from J, leaving 11 bases between. The CDR3 spans 15 residues. Germline loops: CDR1 SGDLS, CDR2 YYNGEE. The CDR3 spells CASSVGAGSQETQYF. The DNA for the CDR3 is TGTGCCAGCAGCGTAGGGGCAGGCTCACAAGAGACCCAGTACTTC. The whole variable domain, filled in from reference TRBV9 and TRBJ2-5, reads DSGVTQTPKHLITATGQRVTLRCSPRSGDLSVYWYQQSLDQGLQFLIQYYNGEERAKGNILERFSAQQFPDLHSELNLSSLELGDSALYFCASSVGAGSQETQYFGPGTRLLVL.

The V gene is TRBV5-6, the J gene TRBJ2-4; 8 bases fit TRBD1. The CDR3 runs 13 residues. Looked up from germline, CDR1 is SGHDT and CDR2 is YYEEEE. V was pared by 3 bases and J by 8 bases, with 4 bases of the junction left unmatched. The CDR3 sequence: CASSSGQGYIQYF. DNA of the CDR3: TGTGCCAGCAGCTCTGGACAGGGATACATTCAGTACTTC.

On this clone itself: The junction and the germline gene differ at one end; a read error may be behind it. The chain links TRBV7-7 to TRBJ2-5; D is unclear. CDR1 is SSHAT, CDR2 FNYEAQ, per germline (reference sequence). CDR3 size: 14 residues. CDR3 region: CASSLGSDLETQYF. The DNA for the CDR3 is TGTGCTAGCAGCTTGGGCTCGGATCTGGAGACCCAGTACTTC.

The chain joins TRBV7-6 to TRBJ2-7; D not resolved. V was cut by 5 bases and J by 3 bases, with 11 bases left in between. Germline V gene sequence: CDR1 SGHVS, CDR2 FNYEAQ. The CDR3 runs to 13 residues. In DNA form, the CDR3 reads TGTGCCAGCAGCCCCGGGTCTCGCTACGAGCAGTACTTC. This encodes CASSPGSRYEQYF.

The V call is TRBV19, the J call TRBJ2-7, with D maybe TRBD1 (5 bases). V was cut by 7 bases and J by 0 bases, with 13 bases left in between. This CDR3 comprises 14 residues. From germline, CDR1 is LNHDA and CDR2 SQIVND (reference sequence). Written as DNA, the CDR3 is TGTGCCAGTAACCCGACAGCGAGCTCCTACGAGCAGTACTTC. It specifies CASNPTASSYEQYF. Based on the CDR3 plus reference TRBV19 and TRBJ2-7, the full variable domain is DGGITQSPKYLFRKEGQNVTLSCEQNLNHDAMYWYRQDPGQGLRLIYYSQIVNDFQKGDIAEGYSVSREKKESFPLTVTSAQKNPTAFYLCASNPTASSYEQYFGPGTRLTVT.

The chain joins TRBV4-1 to TRBJ2-7, with D uncertain. The CDR3 sequence is 15 residues long. CDR1 and CDR2 from the germline V gene are MGHRA and YSYEKL. The V end lost 1 base, the J end lost 3 bases, and 13 bases lay between the germline ends. CDR3 loop: CASSQGEQSLYEQYF. In nucleotides, the CDR3 is TGCGCCAGCAGCCAAGGGGAACAGAGTCTCTACGAGCAGTACTTC.

Worth noting for this clone: The sample holds other DNA sequences that translate to the same CDR3. V gene TRBV6-5 combines with J gene TRBJ2-5; D call uncertain. This CDR3 comprises 11 residues. Trimming took off 2 bases at V and 5 bases at J, with 3 bases between the two ends. Per germline, CDR1 MNHEY and CDR2 SVGAGI. For the CDR3, the DNA is TGTGCCAGCAGTTACGAGGAGACCCAGTACTTC. It codes for CASSYEETQYF.

This clone was found once. V usage is TRBV7-9 and J usage is TRBJ2-5, with 7 positions matching TRBD1. CDR1 SEHNR and CDR2 FQNEAQ come from the germline V gene (reference sequence). J gave up 3 bases and V 0 bases, and 7 bases lay outside the gene matches. The CDR3 has 16 amino acids. This CDR3 is CASSLAFGTDEETQYF. The DNA of the CDR3 is TGTGCCAGCAGCTTAGCTTTCGGGACAGATGAAGAGACCCAGTACTTC.